This T cell receptor (beta chain) is from a study of OX40 agonist ivuxolimab in advanced cancers. Exclusion of a patient followed from autoimmune disease history or systemic immunosuppression. Of note for this clone: What it binds is not known.

CDR3 size: 14 residues. Trimming took 1 base from V and 4 from J; bases not matched to a gene: 3. Germline CDR1 and CDR2: KGHSH and LQKENI. Using immunoSEQ multiplex PCR, the repertoire was profiled, and TCRdb retains in-frame clones only, with some absent. This sample has 85,000 to 100,000 clones, with 70% to 90% found just once. Study results and limitations: CD4+ and CD8+ T cells in blood underwent clonal expansion by week 6 at 0.1 to 3.0 mg/kg.

Specimen: CD4+ or CD8+ T cells sorted from blood, collected in a trial of the OX40 agonist ivuxolimab. This receptor was identified in an adult with an advanced solid tumor such as melanoma, head and neck, liver or kidney cancer. J is TRBJ1-1 and V is TRBV18; 7 nucleotides line up with TRBD1. The CDR3 protein is CASSPQGASTEAFF. The CDR3 nucleotides read TGTGCCAGCTCACCACAGGGGGCGTCCACTGAAGCTTTCTTT.